The source of this T cell receptor beta chain is a study of blood T cell repertoires in COVID-19. Study-wide background: Donors in the United States, Italy and Spain gave samples during acute or convalescent COVID-19.

Trimming pared 9 bases from V and 9 bases from J, leaving 18 bases between. In germline, CDR1 is SNHLY, CDR2 FYNNEI. The CDR3 extends over 13 amino acids. How the authors handled the data: It was from reference gene primer amplification that nucleated cell counts were estimated. Profiling relied on immunoSEQ multiplex PCR, and the TCRdb table lists in-frame clones only, not all of them. Clone size and V and J calls were adopted from that table, with D and trimming inferred from the DNA. The sample consists of around 110,000 clones, about 85% of them appearing once. A single count supports this clone. The sample comprised peripheral blood. The chain employs TRBV2 and TRBJ2-1; the D gene is possibly TRBD2 (5 bases). This TCR was recovered from a man aged 40-55 years with acute or convalescent COVID-19. CDR3: CASEVTRFSEQFF. DNA for the CDR3: TGTGCCAGTGAGGTCACTAGGTTCAGTGAGCAGTTCTTC.